The 24 T cell receptor beta chains given below trace back to one sample, sequenced in a study of CD8+CD57+ T cells in acquired aplastic anemia (dated by TCRdb to 2016 to 2018). Patients chosen for sequencing had shown expansion of CD8+CD57+ cells by flow cytometry. Sequencer: Illumina HiSeq 2000. Genomic DNA was used as template for profiling of TCR beta VDJ combinations and CDR3 sequences. The public sequencing data were trimmed at Q25 with fastp and processed into clonotypes with MiXCR by TCRdb, which kept only in-frame beta chains. Rows merge per CDR3 protein into single entries with the most common DNA and genes. The sample table lists over 150,000 distinct CDR3 sequences, about 64% of them with a count of one. The top ten clones comprise around 45% of the sample. Sequencing was done on a sample of sorted CD4+, CD8+, or CD8+CD57+ T cells (not recorded which) from PBMCs. The receptors shown here come from a human donor with aplastic anemia.

A few counts support this clonotype. The junction departs from germline at one end; a sequencing error may be responsible. The rearrangement uses TRBV6-4 and TRBJ2-5, with a tentative D call TRBD2 (6 bases). The germline gives CDR1 MRHNA, CDR2 SNTAGT. The CDR3 is made up of 14 amino acids. The CDR3 loop reads CASSEGSSAETQYF. Written as DNA, the CDR3 is TGCGCCAGCAGTGAAGGGTCTAGCGCGGAGACCCAGTACTTC.

Regarding this clonotype: One end of the junction does not line up with germline, which may come from a read error. The rearrangement uses TRBV19 and TRBJ2-5, with 9 positions matching TRBD2. Germline values: CDR1 LNHDA, CDR2 SQIVND (reference sequence). The CDR3 length is 15 residues. CDR3 DNA: TGTGCCAGTAGTATAGGTAGCGGGAGTTCAGAGACCCAGGACTTC. Its protein product is CASSIGSGSSETQDF.

Ten or more counts support this clonotype. The chain carries TRBV7-2 and TRBJ1-5; D is perhaps TRBD1 (5 bases). This CDR3 comprises 17 residues. Trimming cost V 5 bases and J 1 base, with 18 bases left between them. The V gene's germline CDR1 is SGHTA and CDR2 FQGNSA. The CDR3 DNA reads as TGTGCCAGCAGCAGAGGATGGGACGGAGTAAGCAATCAGCCCCAGCATTTT. It is translated as CASSRGWDGVSNQPQHF.

The chain combines TRBV5-6 with TRBJ2-7; 9 bases map to TRBD2. Germline CDR1 and CDR2: SGHDT and YYEEEE. J gave up 4 bases and V 1 base, and 12 bases lay outside the gene matches. The CDR3 totals 17 residues. CDR3 residues: CASSLWRGRAIRYEQYF. The DNA of the CDR3 is TGTGCCAGCAGCTTGTGGCGCGGGAGGGCCATCAGGTACGAGCAGTACTTC.

The J gene is TRBJ2-3, the V gene TRBV25-1; 7 bases line up with TRBD1. Unmatched junction bases numbered 12, after V lost 6 bases and J lost 3 bases. The CDR3 totals 16 residues. The germline CDR1 and CDR2 sequences are MGHDK and SYGVNS. In nucleotides, the CDR3 is TGTGCCAGCAGCCCCTTCCGGGACAGTAGAACAGATACGCAGTATTTT. The encoded protein is CASSPFRDSRTDTQYF.

The rearrangement joins TRBV12-3 or TRBV12-4 to TRBJ2-1, with a possible D match to TRBD1 (5 bases). CDR3 size: 15 residues. Deletions cut 2 bases from V and 0 bases from J, with 8 bases between. CDR3 nucleotides: TGTGCCAGCAGTTTACGGCAGGGCTCCTACAATGAGCAGTTCTTC. Its translation: CASSLRQGSYNEQFF.

The chain combines TRBV14 with TRBJ2-3; D remains unclear. Germline lookup yields CDR1 SGHDN and CDR2 FVKESK. The CDR3 contains 15 residues. V lost 4 bases to trimming and J lost 3 bases, with 14 bases between them. Written as DNA, the CDR3 is TGTGCCAGCAGCCGCCACACCAAAGGGACAGATACGCAGTATTTT. Translation gives CASSRHTKGTDTQYF. The entire variable domain, with the rest obtained from reference TRBV14 and TRBJ2-3, is as follows: EAGVTQFPSHSVIEKGQTVTLRCDPISGHDNLYWYRRVMGKEIKFLLHFVKESKQDESGMPNNRFLAERTGGTYSTLKVQPAELEDSGVYFCASSRHTKGTDTQYFGPGTRLTVL.

About this clonotype itself: One end of the junction is discordant with germline, which a read error may explain. V is TRBV15 and J is TRBJ2-7; TRBD2 is a possible D gene (5 bases). This CDR3 has 15 amino acids. In germline, CDR1 is LNHNV, CDR2 YYDKDF (reference sequence). The CDR3 region is CATCRDPGGSYEQYF. In DNA, the CDR3 is TGTGCCACCTGCAGAGATCCTGGAGGTTCCTACGAGCAGTACTTC.

The V and J genes are TRBV15 and TRBJ1-4, with 7 bases matching TRBD1. With V trimmed by 1 base and J by 1 base, 6 bases remained unmatched. The CDR3 spans 17 residues. Germline V CDR1 and CDR2: LNHNV, YYDKDF (reference sequence). CDR3 bases: TGTGCCACCAGCAGAGGAACAGGGGTTAGAACTAATGAAAAACTGTTTTTT. Its protein product is CATSRGTGVRTNEKLFF.

The count of this clonotype is one. The chain recombines TRBV9 with TRBJ1-2; D not resolved. The CDR3 is made up of 15 amino acids. Germline assignment: CDR1 SGDLS and CDR2 YYNGEE. Trimming took 2 bases from V and 4 from J, leaving 15 bases between them. CDR3 DNA: TGTGCCAGCAGCGTCTCTTGGAACTCCGGCTATGGCTACACCTTC. This gives the protein CASSVSWNSGYGYTF.

In this sample, this clonotype turned up a few times. V is TRBV15 and J is TRBJ1-6; TRBD1 might be the D (6 bases). V gave up 4 bases and J gave up 10 bases, with 11 bases separating them. CDR3 length: 13 residues. Germline V CDR1 and CDR2: LNHNV, YYDKDF (reference sequence). The DNA of the CDR3 is TGTGCCACCAGCATGGTGACAGGCTCACCCCTCCACTTT. It is translated as CATSMVTGSPLHF.

The chain couples TRBV6-4 to TRBJ1-1; 7 bases are shared with TRBD1. Germline V gene data show CDR1 as MRHNA and CDR2 as SNTAGT. The V gene end was trimmed by 4 bases and the J gene end by 7 bases; junction bases not matched to a gene: 6. This CDR3 region has 13 residues. The CDR3 sequence: CASSGGGGNEAFF. The CDR3 nucleotides are TGTGCCAGCAGTGGAGGGGGCGGGAATGAAGCTTTCTTT.

The chain uses TRBV7-6 and TRBJ2-2; 8 nucleotides line up with TRBD1. Germline CDR1 is SGHVS and CDR2 is FNYEAQ. The CDR3 has 19 residues. V shed 5 bases and J 8 bases; nucleotides not matched to a gene: 22. The CDR3 DNA reads TGTGCCAGCAGCCCGACCAAGGGACAGGACAGGGCTTTGGAGGGGGAGCTGTTTTTT. Translating gives CASSPTKGQDRALEGELFF.

This clonotype was observed at least ten times. This chain links TRBV6-6 with TRBJ1-1; a possible D gene is TRBD1 (5 bases). Between the trimmed V and J ends, which lost 2 bases and 1 base, there was a span of 11 bases. From germline, CDR1 is MNHNY and CDR2 SVGAGI (reference sequence). There are 15 residues in the CDR3. CDR3 sequence (DNA): TGTGCCAGCAGTTACATAGGACAACCGAACACTGAAGCTTTCTTT. Its translation is CASSYIGQPNTEAFF.

The chain couples TRBV7-9 to TRBJ2-7; D is possibly TRBD1 (6 bases). Trimming shortened V by 7 bases and J by 3 bases, and 19 bases separated the two germline ends. The CDR3 contains 15 residues. CDR1 is SEHNR, CDR2 FQNEAQ, per germline (reference sequence). The CDR3 region has the DNA TGTGCCAGCACCACGGGACACCCAAAGGACTACGAGCAGTACTTC. As protein: CASTTGHPKDYEQYF.

The V call is TRBV25-1, the J call TRBJ2-7; no firm D call. V lost 6 bases and J lost 7, with 7 bases in between. This CDR3 is 10 amino acids long. Germline V gene sequence: CDR1 MGHDK, CDR2 SYGVNS. The CDR3 here is CASRGLEQYF. In DNA form, the CDR3 reads TGTGCCAGCAGGGGTTTAGAGCAGTACTTC.

The gene calls are TRBV5-8 and TRBJ2-5; D gene unclear. CDR3 length: 13 residues. Per germline, CDR1 SGHTS and CDR2 YDEGEE. V was clipped by 3 bases and J by 0 bases, with 6 bases between them. Here the CDR3 DNA reads TGTGCCAGCAGCTCATCCCACCAAGAGACCCAGTACTTC. Its protein product is CASSSSHQETQYF.

J is TRBJ2-3 and V is TRBV7-6; 8 bases are shared with TRBD2. Germline V gene data show CDR1 as SGHVS and CDR2 as FNYEAQ. The CDR3 loop spans 16 amino acids. V lost 5 bases to trimming and J lost 4 bases; unmatched junction nucleotides: 11. The CDR3 nucleotides are TGTGCCAGCAGCCTTCCCCGGGGGGGGCGGGCAGATACGCAGTATTTT. Its translation is CASSLPRGGRADTQYF.

This clonotype was seen only a few times. The V call is TRBV10-3, the J call TRBJ2-1; D unresolved. The germline V gene encodes CDR1 ENHRY and CDR2 SYGVKD. The CDR3 extends over 12 amino acids. Trimming took 0 bases from V and 10 from J, leaving 7 bases between them. In nucleotides, the CDR3 is TGTGCCATCAGTGAGTCAGGCAGGGAGCAGTTCTTC. Protein sequence: CAISESGREQFF.

The chain couples TRBV19 to TRBJ1-4; 9 bases are shared with TRBD1. The trim removed 5 bases at V and 10 bases at J, leaving 14 bases unmatched. Germline values: CDR1 LNHDA, CDR2 SQIVND (reference sequence). CDR3 size: 16 residues. The CDR3 region has the DNA TGTGCCAGTAGTTTGACTACAGGGGGCGCGGCTGGAAAACTGTTTTTT. The encoded protein is CASSLTTGGAAGKLFF. Variable domain in full (rest from reference TRBV19 and TRBJ1-4): DGGITQSPKYLFRKEGQNVTLSCEQNLNHDAMYWYRQDPGQGLRLIYYSQIVNDFQKGDIAEGYSVSREKKESFPLTVTSAQKNPTAFYLCASSLTTGGAAGKLFFGSGTQLSVL.

This chain joins TRBV29-1 and TRBJ2-2; weak D call: TRBD2 (5 bases). The germline V and J ends were trimmed by 8 bases and 0 bases, with 10 bases remaining between them. Germline V gives CDR1 SQVTM, CDR2 ANQGSEA. The CDR3 runs to 13 residues. The CDR3: CSSAGSNTGELFF. The CDR3 DNA is TGCAGCTCGGCGGGTTCGAACACCGGGGAGCTGTTTTTT.

This clonotype was seen more than once but under ten times. This chain uses TRBV24-1 with TRBJ2-1, with 9 nucleotides matching TRBD1. The CDR3 is 16 residues long. Germline CDR1 and CDR2: KGHDR and SFDVKD. J gave up 7 bases and V 4 bases, and 10 bases lay outside the gene matches. The CDR3 is CATSEPTGGRMNEQFF. The CDR3 coding sequence is TGTGCCACCAGTGAACCTACAGGGGGCAGGATGAATGAGCAGTTCTTC.

V usage is TRBV10-2 and J usage is TRBJ1-2, with 9 nucleotides matching TRBD1. The J segment lost 6 bases and the V segment lost 7 bases, leaving 3 bases of the junction unmatched. This CDR3 is built from 12 residues. Germline V gene lookup returns CDR1 WSHSY and CDR2 SAAADI. Written as DNA, the CDR3 is TGCGCCAGCACACAGGGGGCGGATGGCTACACCTTC. Residues: CASTQGADGYTF.

The chain joins TRBV7-2 to TRBJ2-7; 10 bases are a match to TRBD1. The germline CDR1 and CDR2 sequences are SGHTA and FQGNSA. The CDR3 contains 16 residues. V lost 0 bases and J lost 2; bases outside the gene matches: 4. The CDR3 nucleotides read TGTGCCAGCAGCTTAGCGGGGACAGGGGTTACCTACGAGCAGTACTTC. It encodes CASSLAGTGVTYEQYF.